This TCR beta chain was sequenced during a study of early T cells in non-severe SARS-CoV-2 infection. Many counts were recorded for this clonotype. Each CDR3 protein gets one entry after TCRdb re-called the 5' RACE reads with MiXCR. Among under 95,000 distinct CDR3 sequences, about 12% were seen once, and the ten largest hold about 4.5%. Germline V gives CDR1 DFQATT, CDR2 SNEGSKA (reference sequence). V was clipped by 1 base and J by 7 bases; unmatched bases: 7. CDR3 size: 16 residues. The rearrangement uses TRBV20-1 and TRBJ2-1; 13 nucleotides match TRBD2. Sequenced material: whole blood. The sequence derives from an adult who was a healthcare worker with PCR-confirmed SARS-CoV-2 infection or an uninfected control (not recorded which). The CDR3 loop reads CSARGGPTSGRNEQFF. CDR3 in DNA: TGCAGTGCTAGAGGGGGCCCGACTAGCGGGAGGAATGAGCAGTTCTTC.